A single sample is the source of the 24 T cell receptor beta chains below, sequenced in a study of T cells in Graves' hyperthyroidism and ophthalmopathy. Amplified regions were TCR beta CDR3 sequences from RNA transcripts. The primer set for the first-round RT-PCR of the TCR CDR3 was HTBI. TCRdb redid the calling of the multiplex PCR reads with MiXCR, one entry per CDR3 protein. This sample carries under 300,000 distinct CDR3 sequences, roughly 22% of them seen once, and the ten largest clones take 64%. The sequenced sample consisted of blood. Every receptor here comes from a man in his thirties or forties with Graves' ophthalmopathy.

The chain combines TRBV15 with TRBJ1-2; D may be TRBD1 (5 bases). The CDR3 runs 16 residues. Trimming pared 0 bases from V and 1 base from J, leaving 12 bases between. Germline loops: CDR1 LNHNV, CDR2 YYDKDF (reference sequence). CDR3 sequence reads: CATSRDLSDINYGYTF. The CDR3 DNA follows: TGTGCCACCAGCAGAGATCTCTCGGACATTAACTATGGCTACACCTTC.

This clonotype was seen just once. The chain is built from TRBV24-1 and TRBJ2-3, with 8 bases that match TRBD1. This CDR3 contains 18 residues. CDR1 and CDR2 (germline): KGHDR, SFDVKD. V was pared by 2 bases and J by 2 bases, with 11 bases of the junction left unmatched. The CDR3 DNA reads as TGTGCCACCAGTGATTGGGTGGTGCGGGGACAGGCCACAGATACGCAGTATTTT. Its translation: CATSDWVVRGQATDTQYF.

On this clonotype itself: One base away lies a much larger clone, so this may be a sequencing read error. The genes are TRBV6-2 or TRBV6-3 and TRBJ2-7; D ambiguous. Trimming shortened V by 4 bases and J by 4 bases, and 11 bases separated the two germline ends. The CDR3 has 13 amino acids. Germline CDR1 and CDR2: MNHEY and SVGEGT. The CDR3 coding sequence is TGTGCCAGCAGTTGCTCGATCGGGTACGAGCAGTACTTC. It codes for CASSCSIGYEQYF.

CDR3 amino acids: CATKSNTGELFF. CDR3 in DNA: TGTGCCACCAAGTCGAACACCGGGGAGCTGTTTTTT. The chain combines TRBV24-1 with TRBJ2-2; D is uncertain. Trimming left V 8 bases short and J 0 bases short, with 3 bases between. CDR1 and CDR2 (germline): KGHDR, SFDVKD. The CDR3 sequence is 12 residues long.

This clonotype was detected many times. This chain connects TRBV19 to TRBJ1-2; the D is unclear. This CDR3 has 14 residues. Per the germline V gene, CDR1 is LNHDA and CDR2 is SQIVND (reference sequence). The V gene lost 5 bases and the J gene lost 4 bases, with 14 bases spanning the gap. The CDR3 DNA follows: TGTGCCAGTAGTGACGGCGGAACGAGCTATGGCTACACCTTC. As protein: CASSDGGTSYGYTF.

CDR3 bases: TGTGCCAGCAGCCGGTTGGCCGGGGAGCTGTTTTTT. It translates to CASSRLAGELFF. This chain connects TRBV6-1 to TRBJ2-2; D remains unclear. Germline V CDR1 and CDR2: MNHNS, SASEGT. There are 12 residues in the CDR3. The ends were cut back, 6 bases at V and 6 bases at J, with 8 bases in the middle.

CDR3 amino acids: CASRERAGSWEEGAYEQYF. Here the CDR3 DNA reads TGTGCCAGCCGAGAGCGGGCAGGGAGCTGGGAGGAGGGAGCCTACGAGCAGTACTTC. The chain employs TRBV6-2 or TRBV6-3 and TRBJ2-7; D possibly corresponds to TRBD2 (6 bases). V was trimmed by 8 bases and J by 2 bases, leaving 31 bases between them. The CDR3 runs to 19 residues. The germline V gene encodes CDR1 MNHEY and CDR2 SVGEGT.

The chain has TRBV6-1 and TRBJ2-4, with D perhaps TRBD1 (6 bases). Trimming took 7 bases from V and 3 from J, leaving 19 bases between them. The CDR3 covers 16 residues. Germline CDR1 is MNHNS and CDR2 is SASEGT. CDR3 in DNA: TGTGCCAGCACCCCACAGGGAAAGAGGGACAAAAACATTCAGTACTTC. It encodes CASTPQGKRDKNIQYF.

In its sample, this clonotype was seen a few times. The gene calls are TRBV7-9 and TRBJ2-7; 8 bases are shared with TRBD1. The CDR3 is 14 amino acids. With V trimmed by 5 bases and J by 6 bases, 9 bases remained unmatched. Germline V gene data show CDR1 as SEHNR and CDR2 as FQNEAQ (reference sequence). The chain's CDR3 is CASSVGDRRSEQYF. As DNA, the CDR3 is TGTGCCAGCAGCGTTGGGGACAGGAGGTCCGAGCAGTACTTC. The full variable domain, completed using reference TRBV7-9 and TRBJ2-7, is DTGVSQNPRHKITKRGQNVTFRCDPISEHNRLYWYRQTLGQGPEFLTYFQNEAQLEKSRLLSDRFSAERPKGSFSTLEIQRTEQGDSAMYLCASSVGDRRSEQYFGPGTRLTVT.

The chain carries TRBV6-2 or TRBV6-3 and TRBJ2-2; no reliable D call. CDR1 and CDR2 from the germline V gene are MNHEY and SVGEGT. V lost 6 bases to trimming and J lost 1 base, with 6 bases between them. The CDR3 contains 13 residues. CDR3 residues: CASRTRNTGELFF. As DNA, the CDR3 is TGTGCCAGCAGGACTCGGAACACCGGGGAGCTGTTTTTT.

The V gene is TRBV5-1, the J gene TRBJ2-7; D is possibly TRBD1 or TRBD2 (5 bases each). The ends were cut back, 3 bases at V and 7 bases at J, with 20 bases in the middle. The germline CDR1 and CDR2 sequences are SGHRS and YFSETQ. The CDR3 has 15 amino acids. In DNA, the CDR3 is TGCGCCAGCAGCTCGGCCCGGGACCCCCTTGGGGAGCAGTACTTC. Amino acids: CASSSARDPLGEQYF.

The V and J genes are TRBV6-5 and TRBJ2-5; 8 nucleotides agree with TRBD1. Germline CDR1 is MNHEY and CDR2 is SVGAGI. The CDR3 runs to 15 residues. V was pared by 4 bases and J by 2 bases, with 6 bases of the junction left unmatched. The CDR3 coding sequence is TGTGCCAGCAGTTTGGCAGGGGGCTTTCAAGAGACCCAGTACTTC. It yields the protein CASSLAGGFQETQYF.

V is TRBV5-1 and J is TRBJ2-6; 8 bases line up with TRBD2. The CDR3 length is 17 residues. In germline, CDR1 is SGHRS, CDR2 YFSETQ. J lost 0 bases, V lost 1 base, and 3 bases had no gene match. CDR3 loop: CASSLPGLASGANVLTF. The DNA of the CDR3 is TGCGCCAGCAGCTTGCCCGGACTAGCCTCTGGGGCCAACGTCCTGACTTTC.

This clonotype was seen more than once but under ten times. DNA of the CDR3: TGTGCCAGCAGCTTATTAGGGAGGGCGAACACCGGGGAGCTGTTTTTT. It specifies CASSLLGRANTGELFF. J is TRBJ2-2 and V is TRBV7-8; 7 nucleotides align to TRBD2. The J segment lost 0 bases and the V segment lost 2 bases, leaving 3 bases of the junction unmatched. Germline values: CDR1 SGHVS, CDR2 FQNEAQ. There are 16 residues in the CDR3.

This chain connects TRBV29-1 to TRBJ1-1, with a weak D call TRBD1 (5 bases). The germline gives CDR1 SQVTM, CDR2 ANQGSEA. Trimming shortened V by 7 bases and J by 6 bases, and 24 bases separated the two germline ends. The CDR3 totals 15 residues. The CDR3 reads CSADIGRGPGAEAFF. The CDR3 DNA follows: TGCAGCGCCGACATCGGGAGGGGACCGGGGGCTGAAGCTTTCTTT. The whole variable domain, remainder taken from reference TRBV29-1 and TRBJ1-1, is SAVISQKPSRDICQRGTSLTIQCQVDSQVTMMFWYRQQPGQSLTLIATANQGSEATYESGFVIDKFPISRPNLTFSTLTVSNMSPEDSSIYLCSADIGRGPGAEAFFGQGTRLTVV.

In its sample, this clonotype was seen many times. The chain combines TRBV11-3 with TRBJ2-7; 7 nucleotides agree with TRBD2. V was clipped by 1 base and J by 0 bases; unmatched bases: 12. The CDR3 contains 18 residues. In germline, CDR1 is SGHNT, CDR2 YENEEA. The CDR3 sequence: CASSLVVVASGSSYEQYF. DNA for the CDR3: TGTGCCAGCAGCTTAGTGGTAGTGGCTAGCGGAAGCTCCTACGAGCAGTACTTC.

The gene calls are TRBV9 and TRBJ2-2; 7 bases map to TRBD2. The germline V gene has CDR1 SGDLS and CDR2 YYNGEE. This CDR3 spans 16 amino acids. The V segment lost 4 bases and the J segment 4 bases; nucleotides outside the gene matches: 10. CDR3 protein: CASSWTGGFGTGELFF. The CDR3 bases are TGTGCCAGCAGCTGGACGGGGGGTTTCGGCACCGGGGAGCTGTTTTTT.

Ten or more counts support this clonotype. The gene calls are TRBV7-6 and TRBJ1-1; D gene ambiguous. CDR1 is SGHVS and CDR2 is FNYEAQ in the germline V gene. V gave up 2 bases and J gave up 0 bases, with 4 bases separating them. The CDR3 is 13 residues long. The CDR3 sequence is CASSLRLNTEAFF. The CDR3 nucleotides read TGTGCCAGCAGCTTAAGGTTGAACACTGAAGCTTTCTTT.

This clonotype was counted a few times. This rearrangement joins TRBV3-1 to TRBJ2-1, with D possibly being TRBD2 (5 bases). This CDR3 contains 13 residues. From germline, CDR1 is LGHDT and CDR2 YNNKEL (reference sequence). The V gene lost 1 base and the J gene lost 9 bases, with 10 bases spanning the gap. Here the CDR3 reads CASSQVTRSEQFF. In DNA, the CDR3 is TGTGCCAGCAGCCAAGTTACTAGGAGTGAGCAGTTCTTC.

This clonotype was recorded at least ten times. V and J are TRBV3-1 and TRBJ2-1; 13 bases are a match to TRBD2. This CDR3 contains 17 residues. Germline V gene data show CDR1 as LGHDT and CDR2 as YNNKEL (reference sequence). The V segment lost 1 base and the J segment 0 bases; nucleotides outside the gene matches: 0. CDR3 DNA: TGTGCCAGCAGCCAAGGACTAGCGGGAGGCTCCTACAATGAGCAGTTCTTC. Its protein product is CASSQGLAGGSYNEQFF.

There are a few counts of this clonotype. The chain has TRBV11-3 and TRBJ2-6, with 15 bases aligning to TRBD2. The V segment lost 4 bases and the J segment 4 bases; nucleotides outside the gene matches: 8. This CDR3 comprises 19 residues. Germline V gene data show CDR1 as SGHNT and CDR2 as YENEEA. In nucleotides, the CDR3 is TGTGCCAGCAGCTCTTCCGGGACTAGCGGGAGGACCGGGGCCAACGTCCTGACTTTC. It codes for CASSSSGTSGRTGANVLTF. The full variable domain, rest sourced from reference TRBV11-3 and TRBJ2-6, is EAGVVQSPRYKIIEKKQPVAFWCNPISGHNTLYWYLQNLGQGPELLIRYENEEAVDDSQLPKDRFSAERLKGVDSTLKIQPAELGDSAVYLCASSSSGTSGRTGANVLTFGAGSRLTVL.

This clonotype was observed a few times. The V gene is TRBV3-1, the J gene TRBJ1-3, with D unclear. Between the trimmed V and J ends, which lost 6 bases and 4 bases, there was a span of 7 bases. CDR1 and CDR2 from the germline V gene are LGHDT and YNNKEL (reference sequence). The CDR3 length is 12 residues. The CDR3 nucleotides are TGTGCCAGCAGGATGGGAGGAAACACCATATATTTT. Translated: CASRMGGNTIYF.

This clonotype has a handful of counts. The V call is TRBV27, the J call TRBJ1-4, with D uncertain. CDR1 and CDR2 from the germline V gene are MNHEY and SMNVEV (reference sequence). The CDR3 extends over 15 amino acids. V lost 6 bases, J lost 3 bases, and 14 bases lay in between. The CDR3 loop reads CASRERTGSNEKLFF. For the CDR3, the DNA is TGTGCCAGCAGGGAAAGGACGGGTTCTAATGAAAAACTGTTTTTT.

CDR3: CASSPGDVKKLFF. DNA of the CDR3: TGTGCCAGCAGCCCCGGGGACGTGAAAAAACTGTTTTTT. This chain connects TRBV3-1 to TRBJ1-4, with D perhaps matching TRBD1 (5 bases). Per the germline V gene, CDR1 is LGHDT and CDR2 is YNNKEL (reference sequence). CDR3 length: 13 residues. The V and J ends lost 4 bases and 9 bases respectively, with 12 bases between them.